The 7 T cell receptor beta chains below come from one sample, sequenced in a study of identical twins. In TCRdb, the 5' RACE reads were re-called with MiXCR into one record per CDR3 protein. The sample consists of some 760,000 distinct CDR3 sequences, 15% to 20% of them appearing once. This sample was also put to use in a study of T cells expressing NK-cell markers.

Sequencing input: PBMCs. The receptors originated from a woman aged 18-35 years in good health.

This clonotype has only a few counts. This rearrangement joins TRBV6-5 to TRBJ2-1, with 10 bases identical to TRBD1. This CDR3 region has 10 residues. The V segment lost 6 bases and the J segment 15 bases; nucleotides outside the gene matches: 2. From germline, CDR1 is MNHEY and CDR2 SVGAGI. In DNA, the CDR3 is TGTGCCAGCAGGACAGGGGGCGGGTTCTTC. It codes for CASRTGGGFF.

A few counts support this clonotype. V gene TRBV5-1 combines with J gene TRBJ2-3; perhaps TRBD2 as D (5 bases). Germline V lookup: CDR1 SGHRS, CDR2 YFSETQ. The CDR3 covers 14 residues. V gave up 7 bases and J gave up 5 bases, with 17 bases separating them. Here the CDR3 DNA reads TGCGCCAGCTGGCGGGCTCGCCGCGGAGATACGCAGTATTTT. Translated: CASWRARRGDTQYF.

The chain recombines TRBV10-2 with TRBJ2-3; weak D call: TRBD2 (6 bases). The CDR3 spans 14 residues. The V gene lost 4 bases and the J gene lost 0 bases, with 8 bases spanning the gap. Germline values: CDR1 WSHSY, CDR2 SAAADI. This chain's CDR3 is CASSARESTDTQYF. The CDR3 DNA reads as TGCGCCAGCAGTGCCCGGGAGAGCACAGATACGCAGTATTTT.

This clonotype was seen a few times. V gene TRBV15 combines with J gene TRBJ1-1; D is unresolved. Germline CDR1 LNHNV, CDR2 YYDKDF (reference sequence). Between the trimmed V and J ends, which lost 1 base and 8 bases, there was a span of 11 bases. The CDR3 covers 13 residues. The CDR3 reads CATSRVPRKEAFF. Here the CDR3 DNA reads TGTGCCACCAGCAGAGTCCCGAGGAAGGAAGCTTTCTTT.

This rearrangement joins TRBV29-1 to TRBJ1-2; TRBD1 is a possible D gene (6 bases). This CDR3 spans 13 amino acids. Trimming left V 5 bases short and J 5 bases short, with 15 bases between. CDR1 is SQVTM and CDR2 is ANQGSEA in the germline V gene. DNA of the CDR3: TGCAGCGTTTCGACAGGTTTCCCTTATGGCTACACCTTC. It translates to CSVSTGFPYGYTF.

A few counts support this clonotype. The rearrangement links TRBV6-5 to TRBJ2-2; the match to TRBD2 covers 9 bases. Germline-derived CDR1 and CDR2 are MNHEY and SVGAGI. There are 14 residues in the CDR3. The ends lost 5 bases at V and 12 bases at J; junction bases unmatched: 10. CDR3 nucleotide sequence: TGTGCCAGCAGTAACTTAGCGGGAGAGGCGAAGCTGTTTTTT. As protein: CASSNLAGEAKLFF.

This clonotype was seen a few times. The J gene is TRBJ1-5, the V gene TRBV7-2; the match to TRBD1 covers 10 bases. The germline CDR1 and CDR2 sequences are SGHTA and FQGNSA. This CDR3 is built from 14 residues. The trim removed 5 bases at V and 6 bases at J, leaving 4 bases unmatched. CDR3 sequence: CASSLRTGGQPQHF. The DNA of the CDR3 is TGTGCCAGCAGCCTAAGGACAGGGGGTCAGCCCCAGCATTTT.